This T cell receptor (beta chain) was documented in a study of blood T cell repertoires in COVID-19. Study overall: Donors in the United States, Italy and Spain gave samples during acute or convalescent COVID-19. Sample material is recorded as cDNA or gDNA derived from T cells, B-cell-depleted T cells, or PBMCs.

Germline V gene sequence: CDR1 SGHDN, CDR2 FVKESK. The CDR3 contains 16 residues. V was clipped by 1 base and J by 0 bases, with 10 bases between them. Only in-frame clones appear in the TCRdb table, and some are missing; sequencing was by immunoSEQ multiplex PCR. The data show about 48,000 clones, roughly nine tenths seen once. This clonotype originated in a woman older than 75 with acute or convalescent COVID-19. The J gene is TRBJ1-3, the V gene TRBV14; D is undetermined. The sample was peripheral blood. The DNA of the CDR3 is TGTGCCAGCAGCCAAGCCACAACCACCTCTGGAAACACCATATATTTT. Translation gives CASSQATTTSGNTIYF. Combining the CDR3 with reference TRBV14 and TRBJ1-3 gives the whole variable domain EAGVTQFPSHSVIEKGQTVTLRCDPISGHDNLYWYRRVMGKEIKFLLHFVKESKQDESGMPNNRFLAERTGGTYSTLKVQPAELEDSGVYFCASSQATTTSGNTIYFGEGSWLTVV.